This TCR beta chain stems from a study of early T cells in non-severe SARS-CoV-2 infection. Whole-study results and caveats: VDJdb matches were skewed toward anti-spike CD8 T cell responses.

This clonotype was found many times. Its antigen remains unidentified. In the library, individual cDNA molecules carried attached unique molecular identifiers. TCRdb re-called the 5' RACE reads with MiXCR, one entry per CDR3 protein. Altogether around 76,000 distinct CDR3 sequences are present, 10% to 15% being singletons, with the ten largest covering about 4.2%. The CDR3 has 21 amino acids. Losses at the gene ends were 6 bases for V and 3 bases for J; bases not matched to a gene: 24. The germline CDR1 and CDR2 sequences are MNHEY and SMNVEV (reference sequence). Sequencing used whole blood. This chain joins TRBV27 and TRBJ2-1; TRBD2 agrees at 9 bases. The sequence was collected from an adult who was a healthcare worker with PCR-confirmed SARS-CoV-2 infection or an uninfected control (not recorded which). CDR3 in DNA: TGTGCCAGCAGCCTCCCGAGTGGGGGACTAGCAGGAGGACCCAACTACAATGAGCAGTTCTTC. This codes for CASSLPSGGLAGGPNYNEQFF.